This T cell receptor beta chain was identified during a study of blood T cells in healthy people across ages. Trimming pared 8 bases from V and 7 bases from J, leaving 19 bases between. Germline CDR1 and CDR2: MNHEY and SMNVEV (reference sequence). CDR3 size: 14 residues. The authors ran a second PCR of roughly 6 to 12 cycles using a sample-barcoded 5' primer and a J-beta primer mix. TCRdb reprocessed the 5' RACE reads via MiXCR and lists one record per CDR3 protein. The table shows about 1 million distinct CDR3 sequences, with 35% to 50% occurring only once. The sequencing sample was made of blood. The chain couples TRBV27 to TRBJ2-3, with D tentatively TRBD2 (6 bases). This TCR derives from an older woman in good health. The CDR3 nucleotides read TGTGCCAGCTGGGGAGTAGCGGAAGAATATACGCAGTATTTT. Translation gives CASWGVAEEYTQYF.